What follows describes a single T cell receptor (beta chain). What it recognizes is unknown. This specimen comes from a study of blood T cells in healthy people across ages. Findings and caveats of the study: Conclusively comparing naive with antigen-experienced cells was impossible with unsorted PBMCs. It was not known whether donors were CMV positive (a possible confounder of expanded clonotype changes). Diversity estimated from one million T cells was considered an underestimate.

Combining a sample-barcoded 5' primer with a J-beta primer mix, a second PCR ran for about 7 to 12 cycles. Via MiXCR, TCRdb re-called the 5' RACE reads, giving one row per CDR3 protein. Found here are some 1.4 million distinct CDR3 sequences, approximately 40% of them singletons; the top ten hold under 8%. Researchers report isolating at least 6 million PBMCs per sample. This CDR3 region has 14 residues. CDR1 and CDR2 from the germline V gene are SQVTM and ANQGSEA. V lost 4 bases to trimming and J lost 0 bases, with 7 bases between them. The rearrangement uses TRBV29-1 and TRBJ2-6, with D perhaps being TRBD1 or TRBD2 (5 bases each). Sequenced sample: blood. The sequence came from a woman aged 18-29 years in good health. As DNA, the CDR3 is TGCAGCGTTGGGGGACCCTCTGGGGCCAACGTCCTGACTTTC. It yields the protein CSVGGPSGANVLTF.